What follows are 32 T cell receptor beta chains derived from one specimen sequenced in a study of T cells after yellow fever vaccination. TCRdb ran MiXCR on the 5' RACE reads and lists one entry per CDR3 protein. The sample lists 550,000 or so distinct CDR3 sequences, approximately 21% occurring once. The sample consisted of PBMCs, taken 15 days after the yellow fever booster vaccination. Every receptor here comes from a man aged 25-45 years who received the YFV17D yellow fever vaccine.

The V call is TRBV5-4, the J call TRBJ2-1; TRBD2 matches at 13 bases. This CDR3 has 16 amino acids. In germline, CDR1 is SGHNT, CDR2 YYREEE (reference sequence). Trimming at V came to 1 base and at J to 8 bases, leaving 6 bases not matched to a gene. Here the CDR3 reads CASSLTTSGRGDEQFF. The CDR3 bases are TGTGCCAGCAGCTTGACCACTAGCGGGAGGGGCGATGAGCAGTTCTTC.

In this sample, this clonotype turned up a few times. The rearrangement joins TRBV5-1 to TRBJ1-5; TRBD1 aligns across 8 bases. The CDR3 is 15 residues long. Germline V gives CDR1 SGHRS, CDR2 YFSETQ. The V and J ends lost 1 base and 7 bases, in that order; junction bases with no gene match: 7. The CDR3 loop reads CASSLHVDREQPQHF. DNA for the CDR3: TGCGCCAGCAGCTTGCACGTGGACAGGGAGCAGCCCCAGCATTTT. Using reference TRBV5-1 and TRBJ1-5 for the parts outside the CDR3, the full variable domain is KAGVTQTPRYLIKTRGQQVTLSCSPISGHRSVSWYQQTPGQGLQFLFEYFSETQRNKGNFPGRFSGRQFSNSRSEMNVSTLELGDSALYLCASSLHVDREQPQHFGDGTRLSIL.

This clonotype was observed a few times. V usage is TRBV2 and J usage is TRBJ2-7, with D hard to call. The germline V gene has CDR1 SNHLY and CDR2 FYNNEI. CDR3 size: 15 residues. Trimming pared 0 bases from V and 5 bases from J, leaving 14 bases between. The CDR3 loop reads CASSEALRADNEQYF. The DNA of the CDR3 is TGTGCCAGCAGTGAAGCGCTTAGAGCCGACAACGAGCAGTACTTC.

The chain carries TRBV18 and TRBJ1-1; D gene ambiguous. Trimming took off 8 bases at V and 6 bases at J, with 10 bases between the two ends. This CDR3 is built from 11 residues. Looked up from germline, CDR1 is KGHSH and CDR2 is LQKENI. CDR3: CASTREAEAFF. CDR3 DNA: TGTGCCAGCACAAGGGAGGCTGAAGCTTTCTTT.

This chain links TRBV15 with TRBJ2-6; 8 bases fit TRBD1. V was clipped by 3 bases and J by 2 bases; unmatched bases: 9. Germline V gene data show CDR1 as LNHNV and CDR2 as YYDKDF (reference sequence). The CDR3 is made up of 18 amino acids. In DNA, the CDR3 is TGTGCCACCAGCAGTATGGACAGGGAAAATACTGGGGCCAACGTCCTGACTTTC. It specifies CATSSMDRENTGANVLTF.

This clonotype was seen a few times. J is TRBJ2-7 and V is TRBV20-1, with TRBD2 identical over 12 bases. The trim removed 3 bases at V and 5 bases at J, leaving 8 bases unmatched. Germline V CDR1 and CDR2: DFQATT, SNEGSKA (reference sequence). This CDR3 contains 15 residues. The CDR3 here is CSASALAGGPHEQYF. In nucleotides, the CDR3 is TGCAGTGCTAGCGCTCTAGCGGGAGGGCCCCACGAGCAGTACTTC.

This chain links TRBV28 with TRBJ1-5, with D uncertain. The CDR3 has 16 residues. V shed 0 bases and J shed 5 bases, with 14 bases lying between them. Germline CDR1 and CDR2: MDHEN and SYDVKM. The CDR3 nucleotides read TGTGCCAGCAGTTTATGGGCGAGACCAGAGGATCAGCCCCAGCATTTT. It specifies CASSLWARPEDQPQHF.

This clonotype was observed a few times. The CDR3 loop is CSASQYSNQPQHF. The CDR3 bases are TGCAGTGCTAGTCAATATAGCAATCAGCCCCAGCATTTT. The chain joins TRBV20-1 to TRBJ1-5, with D unresolved. The CDR3 consists of 13 residues. Germline CDR1 reads DFQATT; CDR2 reads SNEGSKA (reference sequence). The V and J ends lost 3 bases and 0 bases respectively, with 6 bases between them.

The table lists this clonotype with a few counts. V usage is TRBV6-5 and J usage is TRBJ2-7; D possibly uses TRBD1 or TRBD2 (5 bases each). The CDR3 covers 15 residues. CDR1 and CDR2 from the germline V gene are MNHEY and SVGAGI. Trimming shortened V by 2 bases and J by 3 bases, and 14 bases separated the two germline ends. CDR3 residues: CASSYSRRDLYEQYF. CDR3 coding DNA: TGTGCCAGCAGTTACAGCCGACGGGACCTCTACGAGCAGTACTTC.

The J gene is TRBJ2-1, the V gene TRBV5-6; perhaps D is TRBD1 or TRBD2 (5 bases each). V gave up 5 bases and J gave up 5 bases, with 23 bases separating them. Germline CDR1 SGHDT, CDR2 YYEEEE. The CDR3 extends over 17 amino acids. The CDR3 nucleotides are TGTGCCAGCAGGTATAGAGGGGTTACCCCTCGGGACAATGAGCAGTTCTTC. It codes for CASRYRGVTPRDNEQFF.

This clonotype showed up just a few times. V and J are TRBV4-3 and TRBJ2-2, with 7 nucleotides matching TRBD2. This CDR3 has 17 amino acids. Losses at the gene ends were 3 bases for V and 0 bases for J; bases not matched to a gene: 7. Germline lookup yields CDR1 LGHNA and CDR2 YSLEER. The CDR3, as DNA: TGCGCCAGCAGCCAGACGAGGACTAGAGCGAACACCGGGGAGCTGTTTTTT. Translated, it gives CASSQTRTRANTGELFF.

This clonotype was counted between two and nine times. The chain joins TRBV30 to TRBJ2-4, with TRBD2 matching 7 bases. There are 15 residues in the CDR3. After removal of 2 bases from V and 8 bases from J, the junction contained 12 bases not matched to a gene. Germline assignment: CDR1 GTSNPN and CDR2 SVGIG (reference sequence). The CDR3 reads CAWSPPGLGGDIQYF. The CDR3 nucleotides are TGTGCCTGGAGTCCCCCCGGCCTTGGGGGGGACATTCAGTACTTC.

In DNA, the CDR3 is TGTGCCAGCAGCCCGAGCATGGCGGACGAGCAGTACTTC. Translating gives CASSPSMADEQYF. The V gene is TRBV5-4, the J gene TRBJ2-7; no reliable D call. The CDR3 is 13 amino acids. The germline V and J ends were trimmed by 4 bases and 5 bases, with 13 bases remaining between them. Germline CDR1 SGHNT, CDR2 YYREEE (reference sequence).

The gene calls are TRBV4-2 and TRBJ2-3; 9 bases match TRBD1. The germline V gene encodes CDR1 LGHNA and CDR2 YNFKEQ. With 4 bases clipped from V and 1 base from J, the junction kept 9 bases outside the gene matches. The length of the CDR3 is 17 residues. The CDR3 sequence is CASSPRQGVAGTDTQYF. In DNA, the CDR3 is TGTGCCAGCAGCCCACGACAGGGGGTCGCTGGCACAGATACGCAGTATTTT.

The count of this clonotype is one. Germline is not matched at one junction end, which may reflect a read error. The chain uses TRBV5-1 and TRBJ2-7; D possibly corresponds to TRBD2 (5 bases). Germline CDR1 is SGHRS and CDR2 is YFSETQ. The CDR3 is made up of 15 amino acids. For the CDR3, the DNA is TGCGCCAGCAGCTCTTTGTCGGGGTCTCCCTACGAGCAGTGCTTC. Its translation: CASSSLSGSPYEQCF.

The rearrangement uses TRBV10-2 and TRBJ1-1; D is ambiguous. Between the trimmed V and J ends, which lost 10 bases and 0 bases, there was a span of 18 bases. This CDR3 contains 15 residues. Germline V gene sequence: CDR1 WSHSY, CDR2 SAAADI. Here the CDR3 reads CATTKTPSMNTEAFF. CDR3 DNA: TGCGCCACCACCAAGACCCCTAGTATGAACACTGAAGCTTTCTTT.

J is TRBJ2-4 and V is TRBV7-2; D may be TRBD1 (5 bases). Germline assignment: CDR1 SGHTA and CDR2 FQGNSA. The ends were cut back, 1 base at V and 2 bases at J, with 12 bases in the middle. The CDR3 runs 16 residues. The CDR3 nucleotides read TGTGCCAGCAGCTTAGTGGTAGGGGCCCCCAAAAACATTCAGTACTTC. This sequence encodes CASSLVVGAPKNIQYF.

J is TRBJ1-3 and V is TRBV7-2; weak D call: TRBD1 (6 bases). Trimming took off 2 bases at V and 2 bases at J, with 10 bases between the two ends. The germline V gene encodes CDR1 SGHTA and CDR2 FQGNSA. The CDR3 consists of 15 residues. The DNA for the CDR3 is TGTGCCAGCAGCTTATTAGCAGGGGCTGGAAACACCATATATTTT. Protein product: CASSLLAGAGNTIYF. Complete variable domain (other parts from reference TRBV7-2 and TRBJ1-3): GAGVSQSPSNKVTEKGKDVELRCDPISGHTALYWYRQSLGQGLEFLIYFQGNSAPDKSGLPSDRFSAERTGGSVSTLTIQRTQQEDSAVYLCASSLLAGAGNTIYFGEGSWLTVV.

The chain recombines TRBV7-9 with TRBJ2-3; TRBD1 aligns across 9 bases. CDR3 size: 15 residues. J was trimmed by 2 bases and V by 4 bases; bases with no gene match: 4. The germline gives CDR1 SEHNR, CDR2 FQNEAQ (reference sequence). CDR3 bases: TGTGCCAGCAGCTCACGGACAGGGGTCACAGATACGCAGTATTTT. Translated, it gives CASSSRTGVTDTQYF.

This chain connects TRBV20-1 to TRBJ2-1; no definite D call. Germline V gene sequence: CDR1 DFQATT, CDR2 SNEGSKA (reference sequence). The CDR3 covers 16 residues. V shed 5 bases and J shed 0 bases, with 17 bases lying between them. The CDR3 here is CSAEDLSAGSYNEQFF. The CDR3 nucleotides read TGCAGTGCTGAAGACTTGAGCGCAGGCTCCTACAATGAGCAGTTCTTC.

There are a few counts of this clonotype. The rearrangement joins TRBV19 to TRBJ2-2, with D unclear. Germline V gene lookup returns CDR1 LNHDA and CDR2 SQIVND (reference sequence). The CDR3 contains 14 residues. V was pared by 2 bases and J by 4 bases, with 8 bases between. CDR3 coding DNA: TGTGCCAGTAGTATACCCGGTGGCACCGGGGAGCTGTTTTTT. Its protein is CASSIPGGTGELFF.

The table lists this clonotype with a few counts. The J gene is TRBJ2-1, the V gene TRBV5-1; D is possibly TRBD1 (7 bases). V was clipped by 2 bases and J by 11 bases, with 20 bases between them. Germline assignment: CDR1 SGHRS and CDR2 YFSETQ. The CDR3 has 15 amino acids. CDR3 residues: CASSFSGPRGVKQFF. In DNA form, the CDR3 reads TGCGCCAGCAGCTTTTCGGGCCCCAGGGGGGTAAAGCAGTTCTTC.

The chain combines TRBV18 with TRBJ1-2; 7 nucleotides align to TRBD1. The CDR3 contains 15 residues. With 3 bases clipped from V and 4 bases from J, the junction kept 8 bases outside the gene matches. CDR1 is KGHSH and CDR2 is LQKENI in the germline V gene. The CDR3 DNA reads TGTGCCAGCTCACCTTCCCAGGGGGTGTCCTATGGCTACACCTTC. Protein: CASSPSQGVSYGYTF.

The chain links TRBV30 to TRBJ1-6; 8 bases fit TRBD1. The V segment lost 3 bases and the J segment 10 bases; nucleotides outside the gene matches: 11. This CDR3 has 15 amino acids. Germline V gene lookup returns CDR1 GTSNPN and CDR2 SVGIG (reference sequence). The CDR3 DNA follows: TGTGCCTGGAGGCGGGCCGTGACAGGGGAATCACCCCTCCACTTT. Protein sequence: CAWRRAVTGESPLHF.

The chain employs TRBV21-1 and TRBJ2-7; TRBD1, as called in the table, went unchecked against the DNA. TRBV21-1 is a recognized pseudogene. The CDR3 consists of 16 residues. The CDR3 here is CASSKYFGRGPVEQYF. In nucleotides, the CDR3 is TGTGCCAGCAGCAAATATTTCGGCAGGGGGCCTGTGGAGCAGTACTTC.

This clonotype occurred a few times. The rearrangement uses TRBV11-2 and TRBJ2-7; TRBD2 matches at 7 bases. Unmatched junction bases numbered 21, after V lost 1 base and J lost 9 bases. The CDR3 length is 18 residues. Germline V gives CDR1 SGHAT, CDR2 FQNNGV. CDR3 protein: CASSLVGRRGLPLGRQYF. As DNA, the CDR3 is TGTGCCAGCAGCTTAGTGGGGAGGAGGGGACTACCGTTAGGCAGGCAGTACTTC.

The genes are TRBV5-1 and TRBJ2-5; D unclear. The CDR3 contains 12 residues. Germline loops: CDR1 SGHRS, CDR2 YFSETQ. The germline V and J ends were trimmed by 3 bases and 3 bases, with 6 bases remaining between them. The DNA of the CDR3 is TGCGCCAGCAGCTCGGAAAAAGAGACCCAGTACTTC. Its translation is CASSSEKETQYF. The whole variable domain, remainder taken from reference TRBV5-1 and TRBJ2-5, is KAGVTQTPRYLIKTRGQQVTLSCSPISGHRSVSWYQQTPGQGLQFLFEYFSETQRNKGNFPGRFSGRQFSNSRSEMNVSTLELGDSALYLCASSSEKETQYFGPGTRLLVL.

This clonotype was counted a few times. This rearrangement joins TRBV5-1 to TRBJ2-7; 14 bases fit TRBD2. CDR3 length: 18 amino acids. Germline V gene data show CDR1 as SGHRS and CDR2 as YFSETQ. V trimming: 5 bases; J trimming: 0 bases; junction bases outside the gene matches: 10. The CDR3, as DNA: TGCGCCAGCAGGGTAGGGACTAGCGGGAGATGGGGCTCCTACGAGCAGTACTTC. This translates into CASRVGTSGRWGSYEQYF.

This clonotype has more than one count but fewer than ten. The V and J genes are TRBV24-1 and TRBJ2-2, with a tentative D call TRBD1 (5 bases). In germline, CDR1 is KGHDR, CDR2 SFDVKD. This CDR3 has 15 residues. V was shortened by 1 base and J by 8 bases, with 13 bases between the two germline ends. The CDR3 loop is CATSDFPGKAGELFF. The CDR3 region has the DNA TGTGCCACCAGTGATTTCCCAGGGAAAGCTGGGGAGCTGTTTTTT.

V gene TRBV5-1 combines with J gene TRBJ2-5; 11 bases fit TRBD1. CDR1 and CDR2 (germline): SGHRS, YFSETQ. The CDR3 runs to 15 residues. The trim removed 4 bases at V and 3 bases at J, leaving 5 bases unmatched. CDR3 in amino acids: CASSPGQGEEETQYF. The CDR3, as DNA: TGCGCCAGCAGCCCGGGACAGGGGGAGGAAGAGACCCAGTACTTC.

This chain uses TRBV29-1 with TRBJ1-5; D is unresolved. This CDR3 contains 12 residues. V lost 2 bases and J 6 bases, leaving 8 bases between the germline ends. The germline gives CDR1 SQVTM, CDR2 ANQGSEA. The CDR3 nucleotides read TGCAGCGTTGAATTGGTTGGTCAGCCCCAGCATTTT. Its protein product is CSVELVGQPQHF.

The chain employs TRBV4-3 and TRBJ2-3, with 7 bases identical to TRBD2. CDR1 is LGHNA and CDR2 is YSLEER in the germline V gene. This CDR3 is 16 amino acids long. The V gene end was trimmed by 0 bases and the J gene end by 4 bases; junction bases not matched to a gene: 7. Here the CDR3 reads CASSQDGRLASDTQYF. The DNA for the CDR3 is TGCGCCAGCAGCCAAGACGGGAGACTAGCCTCAGATACGCAGTATTTT.